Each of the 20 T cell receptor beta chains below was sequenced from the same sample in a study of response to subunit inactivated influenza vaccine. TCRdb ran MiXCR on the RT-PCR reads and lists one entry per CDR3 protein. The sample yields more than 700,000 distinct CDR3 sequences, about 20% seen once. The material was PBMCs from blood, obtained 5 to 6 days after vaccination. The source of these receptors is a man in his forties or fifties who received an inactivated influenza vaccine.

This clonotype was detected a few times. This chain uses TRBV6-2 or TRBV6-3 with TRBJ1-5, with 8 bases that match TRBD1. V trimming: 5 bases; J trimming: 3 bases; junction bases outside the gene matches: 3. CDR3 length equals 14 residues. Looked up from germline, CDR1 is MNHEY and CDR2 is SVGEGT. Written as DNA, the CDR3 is TGTGCCAGCAGTCGGACAGGGATCAATCAGCCCCAGCATTTT. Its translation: CASSRTGINQPQHF.

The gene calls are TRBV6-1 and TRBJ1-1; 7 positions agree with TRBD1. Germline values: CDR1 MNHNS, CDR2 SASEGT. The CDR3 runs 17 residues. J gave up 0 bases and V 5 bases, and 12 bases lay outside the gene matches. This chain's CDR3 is CASSPLRDSGLNTEAFF. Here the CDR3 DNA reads TGTGCCAGCAGTCCACTGCGGGACAGCGGTTTGAACACTGAAGCTTTCTTT.

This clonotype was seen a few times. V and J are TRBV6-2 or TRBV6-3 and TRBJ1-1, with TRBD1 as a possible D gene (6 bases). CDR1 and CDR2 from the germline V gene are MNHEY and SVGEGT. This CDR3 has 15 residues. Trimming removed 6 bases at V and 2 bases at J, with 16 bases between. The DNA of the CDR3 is TGTGCCAGCAGACGCGAACAGGGTTTCAACACTGAAGCTTTCTTT. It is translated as CASRREQGFNTEAFF.

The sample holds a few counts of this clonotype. CDR3 sequence: CASSPAGGYNEQFF. The CDR3 DNA follows: TGTGCCAGCAGCCCAGCGGGAGGGTACAATGAGCAGTTCTTC. The chain recombines TRBV28 with TRBJ2-1, with TRBD2 matching over 10 bases. The CDR3 sequence is 14 residues long. CDR1 is MDHEN, CDR2 SYDVKM, per germline. The trim removed 6 bases at V and 4 bases at J, leaving 3 bases unmatched.

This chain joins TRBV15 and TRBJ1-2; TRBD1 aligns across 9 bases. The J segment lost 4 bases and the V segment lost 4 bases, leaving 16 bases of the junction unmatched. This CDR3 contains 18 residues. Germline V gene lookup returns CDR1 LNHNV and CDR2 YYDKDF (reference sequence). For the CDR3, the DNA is TGTGCCACCAGCACTGGGACAGGGCTTTATATGGAGGGCTATGGCTACACCTTC. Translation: CATSTGTGLYMEGYGYTF.

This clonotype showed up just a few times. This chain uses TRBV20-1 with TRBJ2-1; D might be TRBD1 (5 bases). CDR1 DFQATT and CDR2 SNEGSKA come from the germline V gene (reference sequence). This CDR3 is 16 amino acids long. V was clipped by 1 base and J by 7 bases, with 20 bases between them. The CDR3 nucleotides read TGCAGTGCTAGAGGAACAGGCAAAGAAACGTTTAATGAGCAGTTCTTC. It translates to CSARGTGKETFNEQFF.

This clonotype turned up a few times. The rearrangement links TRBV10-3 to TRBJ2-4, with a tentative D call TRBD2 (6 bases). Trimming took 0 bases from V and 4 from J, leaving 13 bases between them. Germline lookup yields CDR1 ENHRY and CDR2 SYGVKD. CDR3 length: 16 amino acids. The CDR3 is CAISESMAGRKNIQYF. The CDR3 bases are TGTGCCATCAGTGAGTCGATGGCGGGGAGAAAAAACATTCAGTACTTC.

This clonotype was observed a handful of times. CDR3 residues: CASRRPRGASYNEQFF. The CDR3 DNA sequence: TGTGCCAGCAGGCGGCCGCGGGGGGCCTCCTACAATGAGCAGTTCTTC. The chain joins TRBV11-2 to TRBJ2-1, with TRBD2 matching 8 bases. The V gene's germline CDR1 is SGHAT and CDR2 FQNNGV. This CDR3 contains 16 residues. V was clipped by 6 bases and J by 0 bases; unmatched bases: 7.

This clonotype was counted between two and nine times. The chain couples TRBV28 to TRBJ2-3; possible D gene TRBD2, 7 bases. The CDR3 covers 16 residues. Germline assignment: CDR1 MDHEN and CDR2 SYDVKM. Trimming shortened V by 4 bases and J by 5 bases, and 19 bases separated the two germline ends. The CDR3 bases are TGTGCCAGCAGTTCCCGTTCCCGGGGGGCCGGAGATACGCAGTATTTT. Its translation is CASSSRSRGAGDTQYF.

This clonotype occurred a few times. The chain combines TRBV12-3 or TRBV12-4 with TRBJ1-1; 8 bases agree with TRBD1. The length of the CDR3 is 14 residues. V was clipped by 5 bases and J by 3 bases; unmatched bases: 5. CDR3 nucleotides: TGTGCCAGCAGTACCGGACAGGGAGACACTGAAGCTTTCTTT. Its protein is CASSTGQGDTEAFF.

CDR3 region: CSASDPRGEQYF. CDR3 in DNA: TGCAGTGCTAGCGACCCTCGGGGGGAGCAGTACTTC. The chain has TRBV20-1 and TRBJ2-7, with a weak D call TRBD2 (6 bases). The CDR3 is 12 residues long. CDR1 is DFQATT, CDR2 SNEGSKA, per germline (reference sequence). Trimming removed 3 bases from V and 7 bases from J, with 13 bases in between.

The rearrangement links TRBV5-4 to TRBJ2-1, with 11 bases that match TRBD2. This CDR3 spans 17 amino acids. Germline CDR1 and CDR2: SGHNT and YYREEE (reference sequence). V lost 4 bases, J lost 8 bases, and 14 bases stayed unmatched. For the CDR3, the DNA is TGTGCCAGCAGCGGCGGAGAGGGACTAGCGGTGTTCTATGAGCAGTTCTTC. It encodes CASSGGEGLAVFYEQFF. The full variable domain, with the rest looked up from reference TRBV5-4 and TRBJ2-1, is ETGVTQSPTHLIKTRGQQVTLRCSSQSGHNTVSWYQQALGQGPQFIFQYYREEENGRGNFPPRFSGLQFPNYSSELNVNALELDDSALYLCASSGGEGLAVFYEQFFGPGTRLTVL.

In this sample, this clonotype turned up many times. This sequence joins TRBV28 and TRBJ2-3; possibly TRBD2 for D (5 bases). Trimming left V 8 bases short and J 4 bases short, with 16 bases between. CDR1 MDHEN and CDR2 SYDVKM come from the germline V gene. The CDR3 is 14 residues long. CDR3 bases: TGTGCCAGCTTTCTTCGGGGTAGCCCAGATACGCAGTATTTT. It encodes CASFLRGSPDTQYF.

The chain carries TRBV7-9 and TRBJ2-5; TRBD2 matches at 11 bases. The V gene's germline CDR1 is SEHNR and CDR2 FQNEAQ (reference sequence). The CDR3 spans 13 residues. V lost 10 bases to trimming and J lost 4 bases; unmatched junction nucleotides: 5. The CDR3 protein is CATSTSGVETQYF. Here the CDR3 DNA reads TGTGCCACTTCGACTAGCGGGGTAGAGACCCAGTACTTC.

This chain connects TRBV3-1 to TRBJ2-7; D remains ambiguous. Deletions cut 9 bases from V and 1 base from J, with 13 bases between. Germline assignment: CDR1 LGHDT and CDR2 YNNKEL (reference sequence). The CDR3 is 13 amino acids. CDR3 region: CASGKGSSYEQYF. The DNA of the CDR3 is TGTGCCAGTGGGAAGGGCAGTTCCTACGAGCAGTACTTC.

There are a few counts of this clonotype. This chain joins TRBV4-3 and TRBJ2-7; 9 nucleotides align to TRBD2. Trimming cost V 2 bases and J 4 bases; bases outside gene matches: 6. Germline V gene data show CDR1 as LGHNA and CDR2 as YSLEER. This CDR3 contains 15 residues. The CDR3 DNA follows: TGCGCCAGCAGCCAACGACTAGCGGATTCGTACGAGCAGTACTTC. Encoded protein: CASSQRLADSYEQYF.

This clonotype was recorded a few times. CDR3 bases: TGTGCCAGCAGCTTGGCCGGGACAGGGTTTTACAATGAGCAGTTCTTC. Protein product: CASSLAGTGFYNEQFF. This rearrangement joins TRBV5-5 to TRBJ2-1; 9 bases are shared with TRBD1. The CDR3 extends over 16 amino acids. Germline loops: CDR1 SGHKS, CDR2 YYEKEE (reference sequence). V was clipped by 0 bases and J by 4 bases; unmatched bases: 5.

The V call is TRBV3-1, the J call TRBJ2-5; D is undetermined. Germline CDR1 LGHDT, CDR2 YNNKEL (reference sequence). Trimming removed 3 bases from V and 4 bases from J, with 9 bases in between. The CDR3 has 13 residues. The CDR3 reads CASSHRAAETQYF. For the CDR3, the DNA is TGTGCCAGCAGCCACCGGGCGGCAGAGACCCAGTACTTC.

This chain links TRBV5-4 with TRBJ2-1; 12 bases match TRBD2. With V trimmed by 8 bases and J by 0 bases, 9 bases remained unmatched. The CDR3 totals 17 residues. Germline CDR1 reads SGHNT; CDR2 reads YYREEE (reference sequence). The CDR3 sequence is CARSPGTSGSSYNEQFF. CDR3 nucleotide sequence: TGTGCCAGGAGCCCCGGGACTAGCGGGTCCTCCTACAATGAGCAGTTCTTC. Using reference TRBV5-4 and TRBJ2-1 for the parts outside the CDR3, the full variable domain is ETGVTQSPTHLIKTRGQQVTLRCSSQSGHNTVSWYQQALGQGPQFIFQYYREEENGRGNFPPRFSGLQFPNYSSELNVNALELDDSALYLCARSPGTSGSSYNEQFFGPGTRLTVL.

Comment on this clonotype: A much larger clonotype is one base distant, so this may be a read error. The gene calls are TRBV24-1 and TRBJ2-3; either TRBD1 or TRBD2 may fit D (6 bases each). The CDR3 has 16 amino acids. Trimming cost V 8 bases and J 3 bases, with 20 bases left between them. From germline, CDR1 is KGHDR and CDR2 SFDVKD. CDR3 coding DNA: TGTGCCACCACTGACCCCAGGGGAGGTAATACAGATACGCAGTATTTT. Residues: CATTDPRGGNTDTQYF.